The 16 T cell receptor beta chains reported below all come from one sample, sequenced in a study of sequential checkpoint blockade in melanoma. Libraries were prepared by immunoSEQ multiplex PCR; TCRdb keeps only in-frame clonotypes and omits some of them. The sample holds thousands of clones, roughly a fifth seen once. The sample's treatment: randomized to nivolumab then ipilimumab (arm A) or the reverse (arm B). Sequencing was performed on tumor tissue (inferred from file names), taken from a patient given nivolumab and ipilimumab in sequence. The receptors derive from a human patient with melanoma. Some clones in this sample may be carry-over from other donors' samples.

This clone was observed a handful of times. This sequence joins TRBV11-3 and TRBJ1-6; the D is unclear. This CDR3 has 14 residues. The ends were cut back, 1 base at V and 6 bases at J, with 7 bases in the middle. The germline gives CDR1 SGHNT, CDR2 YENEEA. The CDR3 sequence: CASSLVAVNSPLHF. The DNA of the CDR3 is TGTGCCAGCAGCTTAGTCGCAGTTAATTCACCCCTCCACTTT.

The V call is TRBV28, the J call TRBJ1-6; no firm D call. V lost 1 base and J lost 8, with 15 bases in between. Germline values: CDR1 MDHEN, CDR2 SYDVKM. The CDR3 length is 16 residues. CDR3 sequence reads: CASSLLGPQDDSPLHF. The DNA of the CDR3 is TGTGCCAGCAGTTTATTAGGGCCCCAAGATGATTCACCCCTCCACTTT.

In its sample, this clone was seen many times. The DNA for the CDR3 is TGTGCCAGCACCCTGGGGCAGGACTCCTACGAGCAGTACTTC. Its translation: CASTLGQDSYEQYF. The chain uses TRBV11-3 and TRBJ2-7; a possible D gene is TRBD1 (5 bases). The CDR3 is 14 residues long. Trimming shortened V by 7 bases and J by 0 bases, and 13 bases separated the two germline ends. The germline gives CDR1 SGHNT, CDR2 YENEEA.

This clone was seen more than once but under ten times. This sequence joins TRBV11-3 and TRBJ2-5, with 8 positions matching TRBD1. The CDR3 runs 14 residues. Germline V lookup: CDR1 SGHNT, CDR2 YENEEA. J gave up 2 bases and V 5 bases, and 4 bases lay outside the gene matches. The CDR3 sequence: CASSVWTGQETQYF. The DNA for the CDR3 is TGTGCCAGCAGCGTATGGACAGGGCAAGAGACCCAGTACTTC.

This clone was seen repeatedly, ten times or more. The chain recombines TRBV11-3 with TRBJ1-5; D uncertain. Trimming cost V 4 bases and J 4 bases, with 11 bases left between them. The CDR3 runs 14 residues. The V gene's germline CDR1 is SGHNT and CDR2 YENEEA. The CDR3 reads CASSSLGGNQPQHF. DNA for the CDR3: TGTGCCAGCAGCTCCCTTGGAGGGAATCAGCCCCAGCATTTT.

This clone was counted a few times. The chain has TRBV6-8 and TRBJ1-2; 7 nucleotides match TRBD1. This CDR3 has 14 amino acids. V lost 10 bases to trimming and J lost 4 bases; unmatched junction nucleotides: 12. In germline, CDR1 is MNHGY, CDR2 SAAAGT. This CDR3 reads CAINERQGGYGYTF. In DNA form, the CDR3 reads TGTGCCATCAACGAGAGACAGGGTGGCTATGGCTACACCTTC.

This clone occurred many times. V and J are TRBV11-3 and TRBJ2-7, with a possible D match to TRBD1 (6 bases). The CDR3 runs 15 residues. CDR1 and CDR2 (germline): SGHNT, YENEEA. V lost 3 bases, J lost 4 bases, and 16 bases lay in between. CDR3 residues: CASSLVPDREYEQYF. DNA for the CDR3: TGTGCCAGCAGCTTGGTTCCGGACAGAGAGTACGAGCAGTACTTC. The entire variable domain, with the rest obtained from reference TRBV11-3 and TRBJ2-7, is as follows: EAGVVQSPRYKIIEKKQPVAFWCNPISGHNTLYWYLQNLGQGPELLIRYENEEAVDDSQLPKDRFSAERLKGVDSTLKIQPAELGDSAVYLCASSLVPDREYEQYFGPGTRLTVT.

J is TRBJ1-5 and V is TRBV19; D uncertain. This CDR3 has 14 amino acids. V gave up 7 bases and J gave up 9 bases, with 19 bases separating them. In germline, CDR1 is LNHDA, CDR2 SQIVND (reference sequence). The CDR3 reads CASNFRSYSGPQHF. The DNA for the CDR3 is TGTGCCAGTAATTTTCGAAGTTACTCAGGGCCCCAGCATTTT.

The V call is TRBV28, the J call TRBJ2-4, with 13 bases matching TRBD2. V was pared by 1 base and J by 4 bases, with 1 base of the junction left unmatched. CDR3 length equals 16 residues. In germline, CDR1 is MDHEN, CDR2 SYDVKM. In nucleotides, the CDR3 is TGTGCCAGCAGTTTATTACTAGCGGGGGGGAAAAACATTCAGTACTTC. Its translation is CASSLLLAGGKNIQYF. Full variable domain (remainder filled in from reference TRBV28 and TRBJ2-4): DVKVTQSSRYLVKRTGEKVFLECVQDMDHENMFWYRQDPGLGLRLIYFSYDVKMKEKGDIPEGYSVSREKKERFSLILESASTNQTSMYLCASSLLLAGGKNIQYFGAGTRLSVL.

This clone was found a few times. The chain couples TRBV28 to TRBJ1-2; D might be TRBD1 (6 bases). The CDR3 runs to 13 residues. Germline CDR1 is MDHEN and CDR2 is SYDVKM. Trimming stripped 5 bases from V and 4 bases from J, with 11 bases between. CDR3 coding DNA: TGTGCCAGCAGTCGTACAGGGAGCTATGGCTACACCTTC. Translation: CASSRTGSYGYTF.

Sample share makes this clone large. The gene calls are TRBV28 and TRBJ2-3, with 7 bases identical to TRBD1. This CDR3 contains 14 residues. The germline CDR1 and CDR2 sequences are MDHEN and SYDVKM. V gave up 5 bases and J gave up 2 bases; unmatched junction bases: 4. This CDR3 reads CASSPGQVTDTQYF. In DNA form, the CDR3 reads TGTGCCAGCAGTCCCGGACAGGTCACAGATACGCAGTATTTT.

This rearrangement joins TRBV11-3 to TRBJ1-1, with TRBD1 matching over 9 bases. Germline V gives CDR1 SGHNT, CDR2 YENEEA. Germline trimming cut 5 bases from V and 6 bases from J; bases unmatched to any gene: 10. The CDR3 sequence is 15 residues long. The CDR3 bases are TGTGCCAGCAGCCAGGACAGGGGCGGGATCTCTGAAGCTTTCTTT. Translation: CASSQDRGGISEAFF. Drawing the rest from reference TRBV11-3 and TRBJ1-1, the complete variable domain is EAGVVQSPRYKIIEKKQPVAFWCNPISGHNTLYWYLQNLGQGPELLIRYENEEAVDDSQLPKDRFSAERLKGVDSTLKIQPAELGDSAVYLCASSQDRGGISEAFFGQGTRLTVV.

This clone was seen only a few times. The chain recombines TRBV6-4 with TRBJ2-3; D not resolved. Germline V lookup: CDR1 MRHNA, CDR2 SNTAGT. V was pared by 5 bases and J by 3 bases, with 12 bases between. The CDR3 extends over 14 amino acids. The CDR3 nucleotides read TGTGCCAGCAGTTACCTGGGCCGAACAGATACGCAGTATTTT. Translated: CASSYLGRTDTQYF.

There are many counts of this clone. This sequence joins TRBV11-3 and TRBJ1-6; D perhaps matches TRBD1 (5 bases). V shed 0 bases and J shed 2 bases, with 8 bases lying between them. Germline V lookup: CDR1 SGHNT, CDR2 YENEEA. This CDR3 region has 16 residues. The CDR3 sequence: CASSLDGATYNSPLHF. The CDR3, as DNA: TGTGCCAGCAGCTTAGACGGGGCCACCTATAATTCACCCCTCCACTTT.

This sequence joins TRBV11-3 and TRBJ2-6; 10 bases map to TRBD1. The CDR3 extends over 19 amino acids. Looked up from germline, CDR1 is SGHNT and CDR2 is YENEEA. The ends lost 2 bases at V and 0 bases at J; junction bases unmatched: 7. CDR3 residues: CASSLISGQGYSGANVLTF. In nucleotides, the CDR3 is TGTGCCAGCAGCTTAATTTCGGGACAGGGGTACTCTGGGGCCAACGTCCTGACTTTC.

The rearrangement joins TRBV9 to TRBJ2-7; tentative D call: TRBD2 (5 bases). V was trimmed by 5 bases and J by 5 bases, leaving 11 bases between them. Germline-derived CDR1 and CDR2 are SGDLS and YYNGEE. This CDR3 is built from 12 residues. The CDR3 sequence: CASSEAAHEQYF. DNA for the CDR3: TGTGCCAGCAGTGAAGCGGCACACGAGCAGTACTTC.